The rows below give T cell receptor beta chains drawn from one sample of a study of T cells after yellow fever vaccination. MiXCR was run by TCRdb on the 5' RACE reads, yielding one entry per CDR3 protein. The table includes just under 600,000 distinct CDR3 sequences, less than 15% detected once. Sample: PBMCs, taken on the day of the yellow fever booster vaccination. The receptors come from a man aged 25-45 years who received the YFV17D yellow fever vaccine. Both conserved end residues are part of each CDR3. The order of the fields is clone size, J gene, V gene, D gene, CDR3 DNA, CDR3 protein. D genes are given only for firm matches. Expanded clones get a size class; other rows say once, few or many, or leave the size out.

few TRBJ2-3 TRBV6-1 TRBD1 TGTGCCAGCAGGCCGCGGAACAGGGGGCTCGGAGATACGCAGTATTTT CASRPRNRGLGDTQYF
NA TRBJ2-1 TRBV20-1 TRBD2 TGCAGTGCTAGAGGGGCTAGCGGAACAGACAATGAGCAGTTCTTC CSARGASGTDNEQFF
NA TRBJ2-3 TRBV5-1 TRBD2 TGCGCCAGCGGCGAACTAGCGGGAGGGCCAGATACGCAGTATTTT CASGELAGGPDTQYF
few TRBJ1-2 TRBV29-1 NA TGCAGCGTTGGGGGGGGGCCCGCTAACGTAAACTATGGCTACACCTTC CSVGGGPANVNYGYTF
NA TRBJ2-7 TRBV20-1 NA TGCAGTGCTAGGATTATAACGGCTTATGAGCAGTACTTC CSARIITAYEQYF
NA TRBJ2-2 TRBV11-2 NA TGTGCCAGCAGCTTAGTGGGAATACAAACAGGGAACACCGGGGAGCTGTTTTTT CASSLVGIQTGNTGELFF
NA TRBJ2-5 TRBV7-2 NA TGTGCCAGCAGCTTAGGCCACAGACTCCAAGAGACCCAGTACTTC CASSLGHRLQETQYF
NA TRBJ2-7 TRBV20-1 NA TGCAGTGCTAGGGGAACAGCTTACTCCTACGAGCAGTACTTC CSARGTAYSYEQYF
NA TRBJ2-2 TRBV12-3/TRBV12-4 NA TGTGCCAGCAGTTCCACAGCGAACACCGGGGAGCTGTTTTTT CASSSTANTGELFF
NA TRBJ1-5 TRBV6-2/TRBV6-3 NA TGTGCCAGCAGGACGGAGGGCTATAGCAATCAGCCCCAGCATTTT CASRTEGYSNQPQHF
few TRBJ1-1 TRBV5-4 TRBD1 TGTGCCAGCAGCTTGGCAGGGGGTCTTGGGACTGAAGCTTTCTTT CASSLAGGLGTEAFF
many TRBJ2-5 TRBV28 TRBD2 TGTGCCAGCAGCCCGGGGGGTCCCCAAGAGACCCAGTACTTC CASSPGGPQETQYF
once TRBJ2-1 TRBV19 NA TGTGCCAGTAAGAGTCGGTCCGCTTCCTACAATGAGCAGTTCTTC CASKSRSASYNEQFF
few TRBJ2-7 TRBV20-1 TRBD2 TGCAGTGCTACCCGGACTAGCGGGCTCTTCTACGAGCAGTACTTC CSATRTSGLFYEQYF
once TRBJ2-2 TRBV6-1 NA TGTGCCAGCACTCTTGCAGTCTCTGGTACGAACACCGGGGAGCTGTTTTTT CASTLAVSGTNTGELFF
NA TRBJ2-7 TRBV20-1 TRBD2 TGCAGTGCGGACGGTGGACTAGCGGGAGAGCCCTACGAGCAGTACTTC CSADGGLAGEPYEQYF
few TRBJ1-5 TRBV20-1 NA TGCAGTGCTCAAGTGGGGGGGAGCAATCAGCCCCAGCATTTT CSAQVGGSNQPQHF
few TRBJ2-2 TRBV19 NA TGTGCCAGCCACGGGGGAAACACCGGGGAGCTGTTTTTT CASHGGNTGELFF